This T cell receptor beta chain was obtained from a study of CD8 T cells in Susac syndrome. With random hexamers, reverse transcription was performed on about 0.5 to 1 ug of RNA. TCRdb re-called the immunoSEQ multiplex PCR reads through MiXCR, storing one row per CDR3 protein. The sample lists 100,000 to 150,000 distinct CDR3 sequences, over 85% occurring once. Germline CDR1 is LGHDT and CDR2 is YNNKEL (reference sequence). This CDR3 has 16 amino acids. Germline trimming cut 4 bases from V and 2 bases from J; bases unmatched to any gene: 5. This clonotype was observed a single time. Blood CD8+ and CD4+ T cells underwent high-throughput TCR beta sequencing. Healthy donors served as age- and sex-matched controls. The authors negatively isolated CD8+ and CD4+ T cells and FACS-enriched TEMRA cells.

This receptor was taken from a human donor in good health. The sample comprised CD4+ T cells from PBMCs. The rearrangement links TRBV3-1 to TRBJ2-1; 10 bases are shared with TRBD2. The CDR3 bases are TGTGCCAGCAGCCCGACTAGCGGGCGAGCCTACAATGAGCAGTTCTTC. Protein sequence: CASSPTSGRAYNEQFF.